What follows are 18 T cell receptor beta chains derived from one specimen sequenced in a study of cytomegalovirus exposure and HLA in healthy donors. PCR amplification relied on 60 Vbeta primers (plus 13 Jbeta primers). Measured with immunoSEQ multiplex PCR; TCRdb has only the in-frame clones, and not every one. The sample yields 150,000 to 200,000 clones, of which the top ten take up 6.5%. Sequencing input: PBMCs. These receptors were taken from a man aged 25-40 years in good health and CMV-seronegative.

The chain joins TRBV4-3 to TRBJ2-7; D is unclear. The germline V gene has CDR1 LGHNA and CDR2 YSLEER. Deletions cut 0 bases from V and 8 bases from J, with 11 bases between. The CDR3 consists of 13 residues. CDR3 loop: CASSQDGPEKQYF. CDR3 nucleotide sequence: TGCGCCAGCAGCCAAGATGGGCCGGAAAAGCAGTACTTC.

The rearrangement joins TRBV5-1 to TRBJ2-2, with 7 bases aligning to TRBD2. The length of the CDR3 is 14 residues. CDR1 is SGHRS and CDR2 is YFSETQ in the germline V gene. Germline trimming cut 0 bases from V and 5 bases from J; bases unmatched to any gene: 1. The CDR3 nucleotides read TGCGCCAGCAGCTTGGGCGGGAGTACCGGGGAGCTGTTTTTT. Translated, it gives CASSLGGSTGELFF.

This rearrangement joins TRBV12-5 to TRBJ2-1, with TRBD2 matching 11 bases. Germline-derived CDR1 and CDR2 are LGHNT and FRNRAP. The CDR3 length is 14 residues. V was clipped by 5 bases and J by 7 bases; unmatched bases: 4. Here the CDR3 reads CASGRASGGNEQFF. The CDR3, as DNA: TGTGCTAGTGGTCGCGCTAGCGGGGGGAATGAGCAGTTCTTC.

The chain links TRBV6-5 to TRBJ1-1; a possible D gene is TRBD1 (5 bases). The germline V gene encodes CDR1 MNHEY and CDR2 SVGAGI. CDR3 length: 15 amino acids. The V and J ends lost 3 bases and 3 bases respectively, with 14 bases between them. In DNA, the CDR3 is TGTGCCAGCAGTTATAGTCCAGGGACTTACACTGAAGCTTTCTTT. Translated: CASSYSPGTYTEAFF.

The rearrangement joins TRBV7-9 to TRBJ1-6, with TRBD1 matching 7 bases. V lost 1 base and J lost 9; bases outside the gene matches: 6. Germline CDR1 reads SEHNR; CDR2 reads FQNEAQ (reference sequence). The CDR3 is 15 amino acids. The CDR3 DNA reads TGTGCCAGCAGCTTAGAAGGGACAGAGGCTTCACCCCTCCACTTT. It specifies CASSLEGTEASPLHF.

V is TRBV18 and J is TRBJ1-5; TRBD1 matches at 8 bases. V trimming: 3 bases; J trimming: 3 bases; junction bases outside the gene matches: 13. CDR1 is KGHSH and CDR2 is LQKENI in the germline V gene. This CDR3 is 18 amino acids long. The CDR3 coding sequence is TGTGCCAGCTCACCGTGGATCATAGGACAGGGTGACAATCAGCCCCAGCATTTT. This gives the protein CASSPWIIGQGDNQPQHF.

V gene TRBV11-2 combines with J gene TRBJ1-6, with D unclear. Trimming shortened V by 5 bases and J by 0 bases, and 17 bases separated the two germline ends. Germline V gene sequence: CDR1 SGHAT, CDR2 FQNNGV. The CDR3 has 18 residues. In DNA form, the CDR3 reads TGTGCCAGCAGCCAACGCACCGGAGGGAGCTCCTATAATTCACCCCTCCACTTT. Protein: CASSQRTGGSSYNSPLHF.

The rearrangement links TRBV19 to TRBJ1-1; 8 bases align to TRBD1. Per germline, CDR1 LNHDA and CDR2 SQIVND (reference sequence). V shed 7 bases, J shed 1 base, and the junction held 11 bases outside the gene matches. The CDR3 consists of 16 residues. The CDR3 nucleotides read TGTGCCAGTAAATTGACAGGGGTTCGGGCGAACACTGAAGCTTTCTTT. Translated: CASKLTGVRANTEAFF. The entire variable domain, with the rest obtained from reference TRBV19 and TRBJ1-1, is as follows: DGGITQSPKYLFRKEGQNVTLSCEQNLNHDAMYWYRQDPGQGLRLIYYSQIVNDFQKGDIAEGYSVSREKKESFPLTVTSAQKNPTAFYLCASKLTGVRANTEAFFGQGTRLTVV.

The rearrangement joins TRBV4-1 to TRBJ2-3; D is perhaps TRBD2 (6 bases). Germline V gene data show CDR1 as MGHRA and CDR2 as YSYEKL. V lost 0 bases and J 0 bases, leaving 16 bases between the germline ends. This CDR3 is 18 amino acids long. The DNA of the CDR3 is TGCGCCAGCAGCCAAGATCTTTTACGGGGGACTAGCACAGATACGCAGTATTTT. This gives the protein CASSQDLLRGTSTDTQYF.

The rearrangement joins TRBV5-1 to TRBJ1-1; TRBD1 matches 9 bases. Germline V gene data show CDR1 as SGHRS and CDR2 as YFSETQ. The CDR3 extends over 14 amino acids. V dropped 3 bases and J dropped 4; count of bases not matched to a gene: 4. The CDR3 spells CASSWGQGSTEAFF. The DNA for the CDR3 is TGCGCCAGCAGCTGGGGACAGGGTAGCACTGAAGCTTTCTTT. The full variable domain, rest sourced from reference TRBV5-1 and TRBJ1-1, is KAGVTQTPRYLIKTRGQQVTLSCSPISGHRSVSWYQQTPGQGLQFLFEYFSETQRNKGNFPGRFSGRQFSNSRSEMNVSTLELGDSALYLCASSWGQGSTEAFFGQGTRLTVV.

The J gene is TRBJ2-7, the V gene TRBV7-2, with 8 bases aligning to TRBD2. V dropped 7 bases and J dropped 10; count of bases not matched to a gene: 9. This CDR3 spans 12 amino acids. Per germline, CDR1 SGHTA and CDR2 FQGNSA. Here the CDR3 DNA reads TGTGCCAGCACTCTACTGCGGGAGGCCCAGTACTTC. Amino acids: CASTLLREAQYF.

The chain couples TRBV7-2 to TRBJ1-2; a possible D gene is TRBD1 (6 bases). Per germline, CDR1 SGHTA and CDR2 FQGNSA. The CDR3 runs to 16 residues. V lost 5 bases and J lost 7, with 23 bases in between. CDR3 nucleotide sequence: TGTGCCAGCAGCCGCTACATTGCTGATAGGGGGTCTGGCTACACCTTC. This sequence encodes CASSRYIADRGSGYTF.

This sequence joins TRBV19 and TRBJ2-2; TRBD2 matches 7 bases. V lost 5 bases and J lost 2; bases outside the gene matches: 8. Germline V gene lookup returns CDR1 LNHDA and CDR2 SQIVND (reference sequence). CDR3 length: 16 amino acids. The CDR3 DNA is TGTGCCAGTAGTTGGGATGGGGGGGTCAACACCGGGGAGCTGTTTTTT. Protein sequence: CASSWDGGVNTGELFF.

The rearrangement links TRBV5-1 to TRBJ2-1; 7 bases are shared with TRBD2. This CDR3 has 14 residues. With 3 bases clipped from V and 7 bases from J, the junction kept 7 bases outside the gene matches. The V gene's germline CDR1 is SGHRS and CDR2 YFSETQ. CDR3 region: CASSSLAEGNEQFF. The CDR3 nucleotides read TGCGCCAGCAGCTCTCTAGCGGAAGGGAATGAGCAGTTCTTC.

The CDR3 protein is CASSSRDSRQETQYF. CDR3 sequence (DNA): TGTGCCAGCAGCTCCAGGGACAGCCGCCAAGAGACCCAGTACTTC. This chain joins TRBV7-9 and TRBJ2-5; TRBD1 matches at 7 bases. Germline trimming cut 4 bases from V and 1 base from J; bases unmatched to any gene: 6. Germline assignment: CDR1 SEHNR and CDR2 FQNEAQ (reference sequence). The CDR3 spans 15 residues.

The chain uses TRBV4-2 and TRBJ1-1, with a possible D match to TRBD1 (5 bases). V lost 7 bases to trimming and J lost 4 bases, with 16 bases between them. CDR3 size: 14 residues. CDR1 and CDR2 from the germline V gene are LGHNA and YNFKEQ. The DNA of the CDR3 is TGTGCCAGCACAGACACCCCGGGGGTCACTGAAGCTTTCTTT. Protein sequence: CASTDTPGVTEAFF.

CDR3 nucleotides: TGTGCCAGCAGCACGGTTACAGGGTCCCACGAGCAGTACTTC. It encodes CASSTVTGSHEQYF. The genes are TRBV7-9 and TRBJ2-7, with D possibly matching TRBD1 (6 bases). CDR3 length: 14 residues. Trimming took 5 bases from V and 5 from J, leaving 16 bases between them. The germline V gene has CDR1 SEHNR and CDR2 FQNEAQ (reference sequence).

The J gene is TRBJ2-7, the V gene TRBV29-1; 8 nucleotides align to TRBD1. V lost 5 bases, J lost 2 bases, and 8 bases stayed unmatched. Germline V gene data show CDR1 as SQVTM and CDR2 as ANQGSEA. The CDR3 consists of 14 residues. CDR3 amino acids: CSVKRTGGAYEQYF. The CDR3, as DNA: TGCAGCGTTAAAAGAACAGGGGGAGCCTACGAGCAGTACTTC.